The rows below give T cell receptor beta chains drawn from one sample of a study of blood T cell repertoires in COVID-19. The data were produced by immunoSEQ multiplex PCR, yet TCRdb's version contains in-frame clones alone and is incomplete. Here the sample spans about 300,000 clones, 89% being singletons. Sequenced input: PBMCs or T cells enriched from blood (not recorded which). These receptor sequences come from a woman in her fifties or sixties who had been exposed to COVID-19. Both conserved end residues are part of each CDR3. A D gene is named only where the DNA matches it firmly. Some rows mark clone size as missing; the rest say once, few, many or name a class of expanded clone.

V	J	size	D	CDR3	DNA
TRBV5-1	TRBJ2-3	-	TRBD2	CASSLEVGGGTDTQYF	TGCGCCAGCAGCTTGGAGGTCGGGGGAGGGACAGATACGCAGTATTTT
TRBV6-5	TRBJ1-2	-	TRBD1	CASRIGTGTNYGYTF	TGTGCCAGCAGGATAGGGACAGGGACTAACTATGGCTACACCTTC
TRBV15	TRBJ2-7	-	TRBD1	CATSRDRGIWEQYF	TGTGCCACCAGCAGAGACAGGGGGATCTGGGAGCAGTACTTC
TRBV27	TRBJ2-1	-	TRBD2	CASTTPSGMWANEQFF	TGTGCCAGCACTACCCCTAGCGGTATGTGGGCGAATGAGCAGTTCTTC
TRBV27	TRBJ1-2	-	TRBD1	CASSLVAPGQGNGYTF	TGTGCCAGCAGTTTAGTGGCCCCGGGACAGGGTAACGGCTACACCTTC
TRBV27	TRBJ2-1	-	-	CASSFREGAYNEQFF	TGTGCCAGCAGTTTTCGGGAGGGGGCTTACAATGAGCAGTTCTTC
TRBV4-1	TRBJ2-5	-	TRBD2	CASRESGGAKTQYF	TGCGCCAGCAGAGAAAGCGGGGGGGCGAAGACCCAGTACTTC
TRBV19	TRBJ1-2	-	-	CASSIAGEGYTF	TGTGCCAGTAGTATCGCCGGAGAAGGCTACACCTTC
TRBV28	TRBJ2-5	-	TRBD1	CASSLGTGEQETQYF	TGTGCCAGCAGCCTAGGGACAGGGGAACAAGAGACCCAGTACTTC
TRBV30	TRBJ2-2	-	-	CAWSVRGWGTGELFF	TGTGCCTGGAGTGTAAGGGGTTGGGGAACCGGGGAGCTGTTTTTT
TRBV2	TRBJ1-3	-	TRBD1	CASSVGQGGSGNTIYF	TGTGCCAGCAGTGTAGGACAGGGGGGATCTGGAAACACCATATATTTT
TRBV7-9	TRBJ2-1	-	TRBD2	CASSLAPGGLGNEQFF	TGTGCCAGCAGCTTAGCGCCGGGGGGGCTTGGCAATGAGCAGTTCTTC
TRBV21-1	TRBJ2-7	-	-	CASSKDMTPYEQYF	TGTGCCAGCAGCAAAGATATGACACCCTACGAGCAGTACTTC
TRBV5-3	TRBJ2-4	-	-	CARSWVFWRDRAKNIQYF	TGTGCCAGAAGCTGGGTATTTTGGAGGGATCGAGCCAAAAACATTCAGTACTTC
TRBV2	TRBJ2-1	-	TRBD2	CASSETSGGRDEQFF	TGTGCCAGCAGTGAGACTAGCGGGGGGAGGGATGAGCAGTTCTTC
TRBV2	TRBJ2-4	-	-	CASTDSGSGVIKNIQYF	TGTGCCAGCACCGACTCGGGTTCAGGGGTGATCAAAAACATTCAGTACTTC
TRBV28	TRBJ1-2	-	-	CASSLAPANYGYTF	TGTGCCAGCAGTTTGGCTCCCGCTAACTATGGCTACACCTTC
TRBV5-1	TRBJ2-3	-	-	CASSPDPAGLDTQYF	TGCGCCAGCAGCCCCGACCCGGCAGGGTTGGATACGCAGTATTTT
TRBV7-2	TRBJ1-5	-	TRBD1	CASSTGQGNNQPQHF	TGTGCCAGCAGCACGGGACAGGGAAACAATCAGCCCCAGCATTTT
TRBV5-1	TRBJ1-3	-	-	CASSPRLSGNTIYF	TGCGCCAGCAGCCCCAGGCTCTCTGGAAACACCATATATTTT
TRBV28	TRBJ1-2	-	TRBD1	CASSPTGVYTF	TGTGCCAGCAGCCCAACAGGGGTGTACACCTTC
TRBV21-1	TRBJ2-2	-	-	CASSKGTSGTGELFF	TGTGCCAGCAGCAAAGGAACTAGCGGGACCGGGGAGCTGTTTTTT
TRBV27	TRBJ1-2	-	-	CASSLSGEYGYTF	TGTGCCAGCAGTTTATCGGGCGAGTATGGCTACACCTTC
TRBV7-2	TRBJ1-3	-	-	CASSLLSGNTIYF	TGTGCCAGCAGCTTACTCTCTGGAAACACCATATATTTT
TRBV2	TRBJ2-5	-	-	CASSEELQETQYF	TGTGCCAGCAGTGAAGAGCTACAAGAGACCCAGTACTTC
TRBV11-1	TRBJ2-2	-	TRBD1	CASSQRTGGTGELFF	TGTGCCAGCAGCCAACGGACAGGGGGGACCGGGGAGCTGTTTTTT
TRBV11-2	TRBJ1-2	-	-	CASKDNLNYGYTF	TGTGCCAGCAAGGACAATCTGAACTATGGCTACACCTTC
TRBV21-1	TRBJ1-1	-	-	CASSPRDRRLNTEAFF	TGTGCCAGCAGCCCCCGGGACAGGCGATTGAACACTGAAGCTTTCTTT
TRBV29-1	TRBJ2-7	-	TRBD1	CSVEFRDRGGYEQYF	TGCAGCGTTGAATTCCGGGACAGGGGAGGTTACGAGCAGTACTTC
TRBV24-1	TRBJ1-6	-	-	CATAPGEGNSPLHF	TGTGCCACTGCCCCAGGGGAAGGCAATTCACCCCTCCACTTT
TRBV7-8	TRBJ1-2	once	TRBD1	CASSPGQGSGYTF	TGTGCCAGCAGTCCTGGACAGGGCAGTGGCTACACCTTC
TRBV6-5	TRBJ1-2	-	TRBD1	CASSYSSGGPDGYTF	TGTGCCAGCAGTTACTCCTCAGGGGGACCTGATGGCTACACCTTC
TRBV5-1	TRBJ1-4	few	-	CASSASGITNEKLFF	TGCGCCAGCAGCGCCTCAGGGATCACTAATGAAAAACTGTTTTTT
TRBV30	TRBJ1-1	-	-	CAWSPDINTEAFF	TGTGCCTGGAGCCCGGACATAAACACTGAAGCTTTCTTT
TRBV24-1	TRBJ2-1	-	-	CATSEPGTGEQFF	TGTGCCACCAGTGAGCCCGGGACTGGTGAGCAGTTCTTC
TRBV4-1	TRBJ1-2	-	-	CASSQASQGGYGYTF	TGCGCCAGCAGCCAAGCGTCCCAGGGCGGCTATGGCTACACCTTC
TRBV3-1/TRBV3-2	TRBJ2-3	-	TRBD2	CASSPTSGGVTDTQYF	TGTGCCAGCAGTCCGACTAGCGGGGGGGTCACAGATACGCAGTATTTT
TRBV7-8	TRBJ2-7	-	-	CASTEGYEQYF	TGTGCCAGCACCGAGGGATACGAGCAGTACTTC
TRBV19	TRBJ2-2	-	TRBD2	CASTDRGLATGELFF	TGTGCCAGTACCGACCGGGGACTAGCGACCGGGGAGCTGTTTTTT
TRBV9	TRBJ1-3	-	-	CASSVAGGLGGNTIYF	TGTGCCAGCAGCGTAGCTGGAGGGTTGGGTGGAAACACCATATATTTT
TRBV9	TRBJ2-3	-	TRBD1	CASSVEGQASQAQYF	TGTGCCAGCAGCGTAGAGGGACAGGCCTCCCAAGCGCAGTATTTT
TRBV2	TRBJ1-2	once	-	CASSEEGRGYYGYTF	TGTGCCAGCAGTGAAGAGGGCAGGGGCTACTATGGCTACACCTTC
TRBV18	TRBJ1-3	once	-	CASSPQTPAAGNTIYF	TGTGCCAGCTCACCACAAACCCCGGCGGCTGGAAACACCATATATTTT
TRBV5-1	TRBJ1-2	-	-	CASSYTQNGYTF	TGCGCCAGCAGCTATACACAAAATGGCTACACCTTC
TRBV30	TRBJ1-1	-	TRBD1	CAWRRGGTVNTEAFF	TGTGCCTGGCGCCGAGGGGGGACAGTGAACACTGAAGCTTTCTTT
TRBV5-4	TRBJ2-3	-	TRBD1	CASSLAAGGSADTQYF	TGTGCCAGCAGCTTGGCGGCAGGGGGCAGCGCAGATACGCAGTATTTT
TRBV27	TRBJ2-7	-	TRBD1	CASGQGSSYEQYF	TGTGCCAGCGGACAGGGCTCGTCCTACGAGCAGTACTTC
TRBV3-1/TRBV3-2	TRBJ2-7	once	TRBD1	CASSPGTGGYWAYEQYF	TGTGCCAGCAGTCCGGGGACAGGGGGCTATTGGGCCTACGAGCAGTACTTC
TRBV5-8	TRBJ1-5	-	TRBD1	CASSRGRDRYSNQPQHF	TGTGCCAGCAGCCGCGGCCGGGACAGGTATAGCAATCAGCCCCAGCATTTT
TRBV3-1/TRBV3-2	TRBJ1-6	-	TRBD1	CASSATGGGSPLHF	TGTGCCAGCAGCGCTACAGGGGGAGGATCACCCCTCCACTTT